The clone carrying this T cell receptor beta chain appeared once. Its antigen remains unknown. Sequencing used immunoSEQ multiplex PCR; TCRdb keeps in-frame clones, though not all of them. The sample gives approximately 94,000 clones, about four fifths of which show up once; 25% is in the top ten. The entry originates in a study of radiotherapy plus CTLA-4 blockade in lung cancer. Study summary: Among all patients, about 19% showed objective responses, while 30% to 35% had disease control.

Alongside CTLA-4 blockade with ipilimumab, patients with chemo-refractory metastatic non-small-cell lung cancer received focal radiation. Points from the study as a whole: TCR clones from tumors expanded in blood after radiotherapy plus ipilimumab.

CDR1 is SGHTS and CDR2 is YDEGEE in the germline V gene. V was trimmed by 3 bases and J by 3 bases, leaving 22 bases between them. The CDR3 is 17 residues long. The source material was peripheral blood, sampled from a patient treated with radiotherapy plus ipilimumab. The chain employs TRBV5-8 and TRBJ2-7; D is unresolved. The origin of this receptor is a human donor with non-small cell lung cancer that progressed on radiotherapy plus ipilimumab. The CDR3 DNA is TGTGCCAGCAGCTCCCTCTCGACACTGGACGGATACTACGAGCAGTACTTC. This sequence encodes CASSSLSTLDGYYEQYF. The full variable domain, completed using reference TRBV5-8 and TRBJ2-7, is EAGVTQSPTHLIKTRGQQATLRCSPISGHTSVYWYQQALGLGLQFLLWYDEGEERNRGNFPPRFSGRQFPNYSSELNVNALELEDSALYLCASSSLSTLDGYYEQYFGPGTRLTVT.